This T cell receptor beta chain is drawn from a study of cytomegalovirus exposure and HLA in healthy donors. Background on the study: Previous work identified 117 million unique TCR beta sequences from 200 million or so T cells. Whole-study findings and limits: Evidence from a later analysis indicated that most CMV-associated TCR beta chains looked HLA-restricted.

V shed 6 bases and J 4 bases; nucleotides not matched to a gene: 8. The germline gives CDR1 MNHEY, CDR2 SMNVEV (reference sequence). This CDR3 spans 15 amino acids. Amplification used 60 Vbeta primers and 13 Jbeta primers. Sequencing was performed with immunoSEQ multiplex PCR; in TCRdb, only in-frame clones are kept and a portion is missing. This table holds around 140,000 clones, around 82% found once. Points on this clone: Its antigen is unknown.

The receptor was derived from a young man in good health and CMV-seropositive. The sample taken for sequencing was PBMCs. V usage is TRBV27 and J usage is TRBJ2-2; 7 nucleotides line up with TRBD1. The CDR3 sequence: CASRQQSGGTGELFF. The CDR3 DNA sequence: TGTGCCAGCAGACAACAATCAGGGGGCACCGGGGAGCTGTTTTTT.